The present T cell receptor (beta chain) was sequenced within a study of vaccination and CD4 T cells after COVID-19. This sample's time point: late sampling 161 to 241 days after vaccination in three convalescent patients. TCRdb called the PCR reads again in MiXCR, with one record for every CDR3 protein. The table has around 26,000 distinct CDR3 sequences, 50% to 65% seen once; the top ten hold more than 5.5%. Points on this clonotype: No antigen is known for it.

The CDR3 is 20 residues long. The germline V gene has CDR1 LNHNV and CDR2 YYDKDF (reference sequence). V gave up 1 base and J gave up 3 bases; unmatched junction bases: 16. Overall study findings and caveats: Among reactive clones from convalescent patients, a median 86.3% appeared only post-vaccination.

Sequenced here: CD4+ T cells from blood, sampled about 7 months after SARS-CoV-2 vaccination. The clonotype originates from a human donor who had recovered from COVID-19. This chain uses TRBV15 with TRBJ2-2; 8 positions agree with TRBD1. The CDR3 sequence: CATSRGTILTGTGHTGELFF. DNA for the CDR3: TGTGCCACCAGCAGAGGAACTATACTGACCGGGACAGGACACACCGGGGAGCTGTTTTTT. Drawing the rest from reference TRBV15 and TRBJ2-2, the complete variable domain is DAMVIQNPRYQVTQFGKPVTLSCSQTLNHNVMYWYQQKSSQAPKLLFHYYDKDFNNEADTPDNFQSRRPNTSFCFLDIRSPGLGDTAMYLCATSRGTILTGTGHTGELFFGEGSRLTVL.